Listed below are T cell receptor beta chains from one sample, sequenced in a study of T cell changes during pregnancy in multiple sclerosis. The method was immunoSEQ multiplex PCR; TCRdb's version includes in-frame clones alone and lacks a portion of them. The sample carries tens of thousands of clones, 90% to 95% recorded once. Sequenced material: peripheral blood, taken in the second trimester of pregnancy. These receptors were taken from a female donor in good health, enrolled as a control in a pregnancy study. Both conserved end residues are part of each CDR3. The D gene is left open where the match is weak. Clone sizes are given selectively: once, few, many, or a class where the clone is expanded.

size	J	length	V	D	DNA	CDR3
-	TRBJ2-7	14	TRBV5-1	-	TGCGCCAGCAGTCAGGTGGCGGGGTCGTACGAGCAGTACTTC	CASSQVAGSYEQYF
-	TRBJ2-5	15	TRBV2	TRBD2	TGTGCCAGCAGTCTTCGACTAGCGGGAGTGGAGACCCAGTACTTC	CASSLRLAGVETQYF
-	TRBJ2-7	16	TRBV6-1	-	TGTGCCAGCAGTGAAGCCCCAGTCCCGTCAGACTACGAGCAGTACTTC	CASSEAPVPSDYEQYF
-	TRBJ2-5	13	TRBV7-9	-	TGTGCCAGCAGCTTCGGGGGATGGGGGACCCAGTACTTC	CASSFGGWGTQYF
-	TRBJ2-7	14	TRBV2	-	TGTGCCAGCAGTAACATAATCCTCTCCTACGAGCAGTACTTC	CASSNIILSYEQYF
-	TRBJ2-1	15	TRBV9	TRBD2	TGTGCCAGCAGCGTAGGGGGGGGAGGGACTTATGAGCAGTTCTTC	CASSVGGGGTYEQFF
-	TRBJ1-1	13	TRBV10-2	-	TGCGCCAGCAGTATCGGCCTAGACACTGAAGCTTTCTTT	CASSIGLDTEAFF
-	TRBJ2-5	15	TRBV7-2	TRBD1	TGTGCCAGCAGCACCAAAGGGGGCAGGGAAGAGACCCAGTACTTC	CASSTKGGREETQYF
-	TRBJ2-5	15	TRBV7-9	TRBD1	TGTGCCAGCAGCTCCGACAGGGGAATGGGAGAGACCCAGTACTTC	CASSSDRGMGETQYF
-	TRBJ2-1	15	TRBV27	-	TGTGCCAGCAGTTTGGAGAGAAGCTCCTACAATGAGCAGTTCTTC	CASSLERSSYNEQFF
-	TRBJ2-3	15	TRBV5-1	TRBD2	TGCGCCAGCACCACCGGGACTAGCGGCACAGATACGCAGTATTTT	CASTTGTSGTDTQYF
-	TRBJ1-3	13	TRBV28	-	TGTGCCAGCACTACTTACCTTGGAAACACCATATATTTT	CASTTYLGNTIYF
-	TRBJ1-1	15	TRBV7-8	-	TGTGCCAGCCTTAGCCCGGGAGTCATCGACACTGAAGCTTTCTTT	CASLSPGVIDTEAFF
-	TRBJ2-5	13	TRBV5-1	-	TGCGCCAGCAGCCTGTCCCACCAAGAGACCCAGTACTTC	CASSLSHQETQYF
-	TRBJ2-5	12	TRBV7-9	TRBD1	TGTGCCACCTCCCGGGACAGTGAGACCCAGTACTTC	CATSRDSETQYF
once	TRBJ2-1	13	TRBV27	-	TGTGCCAGCAGTTTATACGGTGACAATGAGCAGTTCTTC	CASSLYGDNEQFF
-	TRBJ1-1	15	TRBV5-1	TRBD1	TGCGCCAGCAGGAGAAGGGGGCAGATGAACACTGAAGCTTTCTTT	CASRRRGQMNTEAFF
-	TRBJ2-7	15	TRBV11-2	TRBD2	TGTGCCAGCAGCTTCCTAGCGGGGGGTTTAGACGAGCAGTACTTC	CASSFLAGGLDEQYF
once	TRBJ2-7	12	TRBV11-2	-	TGTGCCAGCAGCGGGGCTGGGGGGGAGCAGTACTTC	CASSGAGGEQYF
-	TRBJ1-1	16	TRBV7-9	-	TGTGCCAGCAGCATTGCCCCCGGGGGACTGAACACTGAAGCTTTCTTT	CASSIAPGGLNTEAFF
-	TRBJ1-1	14	TRBV4-1	-	TGCGCCAGCAGCCAAGAAGAGCAGAACACTGAAGCTTTCTTT	CASSQEEQNTEAFF
-	TRBJ2-7	14	TRBV5-4	-	TGTGCCAGCAGCTTGGCAAAGACTTCCGACGAGCAGTACTTC	CASSLAKTSDEQYF
-	TRBJ1-3	16	TRBV7-9	-	TGTGCCAGCAGCCCGAGATCCGACAGCTCTGGAAACACCATATATTTT	CASSPRSDSSGNTIYF
-	TRBJ2-7	15	TRBV15	TRBD1	TGTGCCACCAGCAGAGGTCAGGGGGCCTCCTACGAGCAGTACTTC	CATSRGQGASYEQYF
-	TRBJ1-5	15	TRBV2	-	TGTGCCAGCAGTGAATTGGGGGGGAGCAATCAGCCCCAGCATTTT	CASSELGGSNQPQHF